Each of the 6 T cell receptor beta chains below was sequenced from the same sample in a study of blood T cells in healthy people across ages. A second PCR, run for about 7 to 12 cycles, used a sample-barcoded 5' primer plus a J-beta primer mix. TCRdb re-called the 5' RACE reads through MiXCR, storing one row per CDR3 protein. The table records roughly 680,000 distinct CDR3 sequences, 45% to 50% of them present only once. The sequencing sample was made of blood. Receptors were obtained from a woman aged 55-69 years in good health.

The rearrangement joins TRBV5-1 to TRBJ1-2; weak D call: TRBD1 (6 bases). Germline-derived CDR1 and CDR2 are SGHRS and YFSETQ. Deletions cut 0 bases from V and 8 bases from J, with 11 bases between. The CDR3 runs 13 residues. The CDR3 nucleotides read TGCGCCAGCAGCTTGGAACAGGGAATGGGCTACACCTTC. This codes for CASSLEQGMGYTF.

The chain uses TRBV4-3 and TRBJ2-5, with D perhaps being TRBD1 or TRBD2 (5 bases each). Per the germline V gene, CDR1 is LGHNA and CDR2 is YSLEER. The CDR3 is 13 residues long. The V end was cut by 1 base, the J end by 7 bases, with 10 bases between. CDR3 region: CASSQVGTATQYF. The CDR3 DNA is TGCGCCAGCAGCCAAGTGGGGACGGCGACCCAGTACTTC.

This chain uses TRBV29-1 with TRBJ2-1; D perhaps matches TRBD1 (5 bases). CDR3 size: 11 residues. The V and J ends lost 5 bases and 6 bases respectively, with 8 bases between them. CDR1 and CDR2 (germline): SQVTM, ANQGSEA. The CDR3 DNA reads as TGCAGCGTTCGACAGACCAATGAGCAGTTCTTC. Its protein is CSVRQTNEQFF.

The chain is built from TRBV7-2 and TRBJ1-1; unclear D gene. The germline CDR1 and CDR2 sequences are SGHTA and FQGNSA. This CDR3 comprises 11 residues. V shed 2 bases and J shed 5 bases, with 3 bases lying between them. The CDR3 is CASSLWTEAFF. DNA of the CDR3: TGTGCCAGCAGCTTATGGACTGAAGCTTTCTTT.

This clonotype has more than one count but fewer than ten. Here the CDR3 reads CASSRPGSVGEQFF. For the CDR3, the DNA is TGTGCCAGCAGCCGCCCTGGGTCGGTGGGTGAGCAGTTCTTC. The V gene is TRBV7-9, the J gene TRBJ2-1; the D is unclear. The CDR3 is made up of 14 amino acids. In germline, CDR1 is SEHNR, CDR2 FQNEAQ (reference sequence). With 5 bases removed from V and 9 bases from J, the gap between germline ends came to 17 bases.

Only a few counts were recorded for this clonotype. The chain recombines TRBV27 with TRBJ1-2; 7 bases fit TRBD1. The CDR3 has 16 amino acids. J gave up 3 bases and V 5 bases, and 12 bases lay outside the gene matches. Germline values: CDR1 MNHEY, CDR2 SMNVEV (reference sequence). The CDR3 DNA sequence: TGTGCCAGCAGTCACCGACAGGGTCTTCGGTACTATGGCTACACCTTC. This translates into CASSHRQGLRYYGYTF.